This T cell receptor (beta chain) was identified during a study of blood T cells in healthy people across ages. PCR was performed a second time for 7 to 11 cycles using a sample-barcoded 5' primer and a J-beta primer mix. In TCRdb, the 5' RACE reads were re-called with MiXCR into one record per CDR3 protein. The sample shows about 780,000 distinct CDR3 sequences, around 62% of them seen only once. Looked up from germline, CDR1 is SGHTA and CDR2 is FQGTGA. Losses at the gene ends were 0 bases for V and 8 bases for J; bases not matched to a gene: 8. The CDR3 totals 17 residues. Sequenced material: blood. This chain uses TRBV7-3 with TRBJ2-3; TRBD2 matches at 13 bases. The TCR comes from a man aged 30 to 45 in good health. The CDR3 is CASSLTPTSGGARTQYF. CDR3 sequence (DNA): TGTGCCAGCAGCTTAACCCCCACTAGCGGGGGGGCCCGTACGCAGTATTTT.